A single sample gave rise to the 20 T cell receptor beta chains below, sequenced in a study of T cells in tumors after PD-1 blockade. Only in-frame clones appear in the TCRdb table, and some are missing; sequencing was by immunoSEQ multiplex PCR. The repertoire holds around 50,000 clones, with just under 80% as singletons. The sample was PBMCs, taken before anti-PD-1 treatment. The source is a human donor with basal cell carcinoma.

V usage is TRBV6-5 and J usage is TRBJ2-3; TRBD1 is a possible D gene (6 bases). CDR3 length equals 15 residues. From germline, CDR1 is MNHEY and CDR2 SVGAGI. Trimming left V 6 bases short and J 2 bases short, with 15 bases between. CDR3 region: CASRERGGYTDTQYF. Here the CDR3 DNA reads TGTGCCAGCAGGGAGAGAGGGGGTTACACAGATACGCAGTATTTT.

The chain has TRBV27 and TRBJ1-3; D is ambiguous. The ends were cut back, 7 bases at V and 0 bases at J, with 10 bases in the middle. CDR3 size: 14 residues. CDR1 and CDR2 (germline): MNHEY, SMNVEV (reference sequence). CDR3 sequence (DNA): TGTGCCAGCAAGGCACCGGACTCTGGAAACACCATATATTTT. It is translated as CASKAPDSGNTIYF.

Regarding this clone: The DNA is left out, because the CDR3 cannot be placed on it with certainty; the CDR3 is given as TCRdb lists it. The gene calls are TRBV28 and TRBJ1-1; TRBD1 reflects the table's D call only, with no check against the DNA. The CDR3 numbers 15 amino acids, ends counted. CDR1 and CDR2 (germline): MDHEN, SYDVKM. This CDR3 reads CASSFGLGNTNRDSF.

The chain is built from TRBV5-6 and TRBJ1-2; no clear D. The CDR3 is 14 amino acids. Trimming shortened V by 6 bases and J by 5 bases, and 17 bases separated the two germline ends. Germline-derived CDR1 and CDR2 are SGHDT and YYEEEE. CDR3 bases: TGTGCCAGCACCCTTGGTAGAGACTTATATGGCTACACCTTC. Protein sequence: CASTLGRDLYGYTF.

The chain is built from TRBV6-5 and TRBJ1-2, with D tentatively TRBD1 (5 bases). There are 15 residues in the CDR3. The V gene lost 2 bases and the J gene lost 0 bases, with 10 bases spanning the gap. Looked up from germline, CDR1 is MNHEY and CDR2 is SVGAGI. The CDR3 loop reads CASSYGGRANYGYTF. In DNA form, the CDR3 reads TGTGCCAGCAGTTACGGGGGTCGGGCTAACTATGGCTACACCTTC.

The rearrangement links TRBV5-4 to TRBJ1-6; 7 bases align to TRBD1. This CDR3 comprises 15 residues. V trimming: 3 bases; J trimming: 7 bases; junction bases outside the gene matches: 7. From germline, CDR1 is SGHNT and CDR2 YYREEE (reference sequence). The CDR3 sequence is CASSSPTGPNSPLHF. The CDR3 DNA is TGTGCCAGCAGCTCACCGACAGGGCCCAATTCACCCCTCCACTTT.

This rearrangement joins TRBV28 to TRBJ1-1, with D unresolved. V shed 3 bases and J shed 4 bases, with 6 bases lying between them. Germline lookup yields CDR1 MDHEN and CDR2 SYDVKM. CDR3 length: 12 amino acids. The CDR3 nucleotides read TGTGCCAGCAGTTTGAGGACCACTGAAGCTTTCTTT. As protein: CASSLRTTEAFF. Full variable domain (outside the CDR3, taken from reference TRBV28 and TRBJ1-1): DVKVTQSSRYLVKRTGEKVFLECVQDMDHENMFWYRQDPGLGLRLIYFSYDVKMKEKGDIPEGYSVSREKKERFSLILESASTNQTSMYLCASSLRTTEAFFGQGTRLTVV.

This rearrangement joins TRBV6-5 to TRBJ1-5, with D hard to call. Germline V gives CDR1 MNHEY, CDR2 SVGAGI. Trimming removed 7 bases at V and 0 bases at J, with 13 bases between. The CDR3 has 15 amino acids. CDR3 protein: CASTPGQNSNQPQHF. In DNA form, the CDR3 reads TGTGCCAGCACCCCGGGTCAGAATAGCAATCAGCCCCAGCATTTT.

This clone appeared a single time. V gene TRBV3-1 (or the pseudogene TRBV3-2) combines with J gene TRBJ2-7; TRBD1 is a possible D gene (6 bases). V was trimmed by 4 bases and J by 2 bases, leaving 9 bases between them. There are 13 residues in the CDR3. Germline lookup yields CDR1 LGHDT and CDR2 YNNKEL (reference sequence). The CDR3 nucleotides read TGTGCCAGCAGCCCCCCAGGGGCCTACGAGCAGTACTTC. The encoded protein is CASSPPGAYEQYF.

This sequence joins TRBV6-1 and TRBJ1-5; maybe TRBD1 (6 bases). The CDR3 length is 15 residues. V was shortened by 3 bases and J by 7 bases, with 16 bases between the two germline ends. Germline CDR1 reads MNHNS; CDR2 reads SASEGT. As DNA, the CDR3 is TGTGCCAGCAGTGATCGGGGGGGCCAGAGCCAGCCCCAGCATTTT. Protein sequence: CASSDRGGQSQPQHF.

The chain combines TRBV24-1 with TRBJ1-2; D is ambiguous. CDR1 is KGHDR and CDR2 is SFDVKD in the germline V gene. This CDR3 spans 14 amino acids. The germline V and J ends were trimmed by 2 bases and 6 bases, with 12 bases remaining between them. CDR3 residues: CATSDSDGLHGYTF. The CDR3 nucleotides are TGTGCCACCAGTGATTCCGACGGGTTACATGGCTACACCTTC.

The J gene is TRBJ2-7, the V gene TRBV7-2, with D uncertain. V lost 3 bases to trimming and J lost 1 base, with 4 bases between them. The CDR3 extends over 12 amino acids. CDR1 is SGHTA, CDR2 FQGNSA, per germline. The CDR3 DNA reads TGTGCCAGCAGCTTCCGGTCCTACGAGCAGTACTTC. Its protein product is CASSFRSYEQYF.

CDR3 sequence: CASRRVTTEAFF. The CDR3 DNA sequence: TGTGCCAGCAGAAGGGTTACCACTGAAGCTTTCTTT. The V gene is TRBV6-5, the J gene TRBJ1-1, with D unresolved. CDR1 and CDR2 (germline): MNHEY, SVGAGI. The CDR3 consists of 12 residues. Trimming took 6 bases from V and 4 from J, leaving 9 bases between them.

The chain carries TRBV7-6 and TRBJ1-2; D may be TRBD1 (6 bases). Germline CDR1 is SGHVS and CDR2 is FNYEAQ. This CDR3 spans 14 amino acids. V gave up 0 bases and J gave up 5 bases, with 10 bases separating them. The CDR3 sequence is CASSLADRTYGYTF. In DNA form, the CDR3 reads TGTGCCAGCAGCTTAGCGGACAGAACTTATGGCTACACCTTC.

The V call is TRBV7-8, the J call TRBJ2-5; D possibly corresponds to TRBD2 (6 bases). Germline-derived CDR1 and CDR2 are SGHVS and FQNEAQ. Deletions cut 2 bases from V and 5 bases from J, with 18 bases between. The CDR3 has 16 residues. CDR3 residues: CASSLILAMGVETQYF. The CDR3 DNA follows: TGTGCCAGCAGCTTAATTCTAGCGATGGGGGTTGAGACCCAGTACTTC.

V usage is TRBV11-3 and J usage is TRBJ1-1; weak D call: TRBD1 (5 bases). Germline V CDR1 and CDR2: SGHNT, YENEEA. There are 14 residues in the CDR3. V was shortened by 1 base and J by 3 bases, with 9 bases between the two germline ends. CDR3 region: CASSLGWGDTEAFF. Here the CDR3 DNA reads TGTGCCAGCAGCTTAGGGTGGGGCGACACTGAAGCTTTCTTT.

The chain is built from TRBV27 and TRBJ1-1; D remains ambiguous. The germline V gene encodes CDR1 MNHEY and CDR2 SMNVEV (reference sequence). The CDR3 sequence is 14 residues long. Trimming removed 6 bases at V and 0 bases at J, with 11 bases between. The CDR3 DNA reads as TGTGCCAGCAGGCCTCGGGGTTTGAACACTGAAGCTTTCTTT. It yields the protein CASRPRGLNTEAFF.

V and J are TRBV28 and TRBJ2-4; D is unclear. This CDR3 has 12 amino acids. Between the trimmed V and J ends, which lost 5 bases and 5 bases, there was a span of 7 bases. CDR1 and CDR2 (germline): MDHEN, SYDVKM. The CDR3 sequence: CASSRAENIQYF. In nucleotides, the CDR3 is TGTGCCAGCAGTCGGGCAGAAAACATTCAGTACTTC.

This chain joins TRBV7-3 and TRBJ2-5, with 8 bases identical to TRBD2. Germline V lookup: CDR1 SGHTA, CDR2 FQGTGA. The CDR3 runs 16 residues. V lost 0 bases and J lost 2; bases outside the gene matches: 5. CDR3 nucleotides: TGTGCCAGCAGCTTAACGGGGAGCGGGGGACAAGAGACCCAGTACTTC. Its translation: CASSLTGSGGQETQYF. Combining the CDR3 with reference TRBV7-3 and TRBJ2-5 gives the whole variable domain GAGVSQTPSNKVTEKGKYVELRCDPISGHTALYWYRQSLGQGPEFLIYFQGTGAADDSGLPNDRFFAVRPEGSVSTLKIQRTERGDSAVYLCASSLTGSGGQETQYFGPGTRLLVL.

CDR3 in DNA: TGTGCCAGCAGTGAAGCGTGGGGGGCTGGTCAGCCCCAGCATTTT. It is translated as CASSEAWGAGQPQHF. The rearrangement links TRBV6-1 to TRBJ1-5; D perhaps matches TRBD1 (6 bases). V lost 0 bases and J 6 bases, leaving 12 bases between the germline ends. This CDR3 is built from 15 residues. The V gene's germline CDR1 is MNHNS and CDR2 SASEGT.